Listed below are T cell receptor beta chains from one sample, sequenced in a study of T cells in localized non-small cell lung cancer. Only in-frame clones appear in the TCRdb table, and some are missing; sequencing was by immunoSEQ multiplex PCR. The sample has more than 50,000 clones; around 81% are singletons. The starting material was peripheral blood, obtained before any cancer treatment. The receptor source for this set is a female donor at least 60 years old with stage II squamous cell lung carcinoma. CDR3s include the opening cysteine and the closing phenylalanine or tryptophan. Fields, in order: J gene, clone size, V gene, D gene, CDR3 DNA, CDR3 protein. D genes are given only for firm matches. Size values are once, few and many counts, or a class for expanded clones, and some rows have none.

>TRBJ1-1|.|TRBV6-6|.
TGTGCCAGCAGTTATGGACTCTGGGGGGCCACTGAAGCTTTCTTT
CASSYGLWGATEAFF
>TRBJ1-1|.|TRBV5-6|.
TGTGCCAGCAGCTTGGCCTTGAACACTGAAGCTTTCTTT
CASSLALNTEAFF
>TRBJ1-1|few|TRBV30|.
TGTGCCTGGAGAGGGCGGACTGAAGCTTTCTTT
CAWRGRTEAFF
>TRBJ2-7|.|TRBV5-1|.
TGCGCCAGCAGCTTGGGCGGTTTGGGTAGTAAGGACGAGCAGTACTTC
CASSLGGLGSKDEQYF
>TRBJ2-3|.|TRBV9|.
TGTGCCAGCAGCCCCGCGGGGGCCCCAGGGGATACGCAGTATTTT
CASSPAGAPGDTQYF
>TRBJ1-5|.|TRBV6-5|TRBD1
TGTGCCAGCAGAGAACAGGGGTACAATCAGCCCCAGCATTTT
CASREQGYNQPQHF
>TRBJ1-5|.|TRBV7-9|TRBD1
TGTGCCAGCAGCTTTTCAGGGGGCCGGTGGAATCAGCCCCAGCATTTT
CASSFSGGRWNQPQHF
>TRBJ2-3|.|TRBV5-1|.
TGCGCCAGCAGCCTTCGACAGAACCCAGATACGCAGTATTTT
CASSLRQNPDTQYF
>TRBJ2-7|.|TRBV7-9|.
TGTGCCAGCAGCTCGACAAAGAACTACGAGCAGTACTTC
CASSSTKNYEQYF
>TRBJ1-2|.|TRBV9|TRBD1
TGTGCCAGCAGCGTAGAAAACAGGGGGCAATATGGCTACACCTTC
CASSVENRGQYGYTF
>TRBJ2-3|.|TRBV18|TRBD2
TGTGCCAGCTCACCACCGGGCCGCCTAGCGGGGCATAATACGCAGTATTTT
CASSPPGRLAGHNTQYF
>TRBJ2-7|.|TRBV6-5|.
TGTGCCAGCAGTTACGAGGGGAGCGCCTACGAGCAGTACTTC
CASSYEGSAYEQYF
>TRBJ2-2|.|TRBV4-3|.
TGCGCCAGCAGCCAAGAGGGGGGAAGGGGTTCTTACACCGGGGAGCTGTTTTTT
CASSQEGGRGSYTGELFF
>TRBJ1-5|.|TRBV19|.
TGTGCCAGTAGCCGGAGAGAGGGCAATCAGCCCCAGCATTTT
CASSRREGNQPQHF
>TRBJ2-7|.|TRBV11-3|.
TGTGCCAGCAGCTTAACAAGGGGGGGCGAGCAGTACTTC
CASSLTRGGEQYF
>TRBJ1-5|.|TRBV6-5|.
TGTGCCAGCAGAAGCGGGGGTGGTCAGCCCCAGCATTTT
CASRSGGGQPQHF
>TRBJ1-2|.|TRBV11-2|.
TGTGCCAGCACCGAGCGGCACCGAAACTATGGCTACACCTTC
CASTERHRNYGYTF
>TRBJ1-2|.|TRBV6-5|.
TGTGCCAGCAGAAGTGGACAGTTAAACTATGGCTACACCTTC
CASRSGQLNYGYTF
>TRBJ1-4|.|TRBV6-6|TRBD1
TGTGCCAGCAGTTATACTACAGGGGCAACTAATGAAAAACTGTTTTTT
CASSYTTGATNEKLFF
>TRBJ1-5|.|TRBV28|.
TGTGCCAGCGGCGCAGGGCCACAGCCCCAGCATTTT
CASGAGPQPQHF
>TRBJ1-4|.|TRBV18|.
TGTGCCAGCTCACCACAGGGGGGTGCGAGTGAAAAACTGTTTTTT
CASSPQGGASEKLFF
>TRBJ2-5|.|TRBV19|TRBD2
TGTGCCAGTAGTCCTGGGACTAGCGGGCAAGAGACCCAGTACTTC
CASSPGTSGQETQYF
>TRBJ1-1|.|TRBV28|.
TGTGCCAGCAATCCCCCCGGGGGCCTTGAAGCTTTCTTT
CASNPPGGLEAFF
>TRBJ2-2|.|TRBV10-3|TRBD1
TGTGCCATCAGGACAGGGGCGGGCACCGGGGAGCTGTTTTTT
CAIRTGAGTGELFF
>TRBJ2-1|once|TRBV6-6|TRBD2
TGTGCCAGCAGTTCGGGACTAGTGGGGAATGAGCAGTTCTTC
CASSSGLVGNEQFF
>TRBJ1-5|.|TRBV4-1|.
TGCGCCAGCAGCCAAGAGAGGGGGGACAATCAGCCCCAGCATTTT
CASSQERGDNQPQHF
>TRBJ2-3|.|TRBV6-4|.
TGTGCCAGCAGTCCCAGACAGGGGAGGGCAGATACGCAGTATTTT
CASSPRQGRADTQYF
>TRBJ2-7|.|TRBV19|.
TGTGCCAGTAGTAATACCTACGAGCAGTACTTC
CASSNTYEQYF
>TRBJ2-1|.|TRBV5-1|TRBD2
TGCGCCAGCAGCTATGGACTAGCGGGGGGGCCATTCAATGAGCAGTTCTTC
CASSYGLAGGPFNEQFF
>TRBJ2-5|.|TRBV9|TRBD2
TGTGCCAGCAGCGTAGACCCTAGCGGGGGACTCCAAGAGACCCAGTACTTC
CASSVDPSGGLQETQYF
>TRBJ2-5|.|TRBV5-1|.
TGCGCCAGCAGCTCGGGTCAGAGGGGGCAAGAGACCCAGTACTTC
CASSSGQRGQETQYF
>TRBJ1-5|.|TRBV9|TRBD1
TGTGCCAGCAGCGCGACAGGGGGAAGCAATCAGCCCCAGCATTTT
CASSATGGSNQPQHF
>TRBJ1-1|.|TRBV5-1|.
TGCGCCAGCAGCTATGACCAACCGGGCATGAACACTGAAGCTTTCTTT
CASSYDQPGMNTEAFF
>TRBJ2-3|once|TRBV11-2|.
TGTGCCAGCAGCCTCAGGGGTTCCCCAGATACGCAGTATTTT
CASSLRGSPDTQYF
>TRBJ1-5|.|TRBV6-1|.
TGTGCCAGCAGTGAAGGTCTAGACCAGCCCCAGCATTTT
CASSEGLDQPQHF
>TRBJ2-7|once|TRBV27|TRBD1
TGTGCCAGCAGTTCGCCGGGGGACAGGGACGAGCAGTACTTC
CASSSPGDRDEQYF
>TRBJ1-1|few|TRBV10-3|.
TGTGCCATCAGTGAAAGTACGGGAGCCATGAACACTGAAGCTTTCTTT
CAISESTGAMNTEAFF
>TRBJ2-7|.|TRBV6-1|.
TGTGCCAGCAGAACCGGGACCGTCCGACAGTACTTC
CASRTGTVRQYF
>TRBJ1-1|once|TRBV15|.
TGTGCCACCAGAGCTAGGCAGCCCATGAACACTGAAGCTTTCTTT
CATRARQPMNTEAFF
>TRBJ2-7|.|TRBV6-1|.
TGTGCCAGCAGTAGAGTGGACTACGAGCAGTACTTC
CASSRVDYEQYF
>TRBJ1-1|.|TRBV5-1|TRBD1
TGCGCCAGCAGCTCCGACAGGGGAATGACTGAAGCTTTCTTT
CASSSDRGMTEAFF
>TRBJ2-1|.|TRBV29-1|TRBD2
TGCAGCGTTGAGCGGCTAGCGGCTTCCTACAATGAGCAGTTCTTC
CSVERLAASYNEQFF
>TRBJ1-5|.|TRBV7-8|.
TGTGCCAGCAGCTTAAATTTTCAAAATCAGCCCCAGCATTTT
CASSLNFQNQPQHF
>TRBJ2-5|.|TRBV30|.
TGTGCCTGGAGTGGGGGGTCTAGTCAGACCCAGTACTTC
CAWSGGSSQTQYF
>TRBJ2-6|.|TRBV6-9|TRBD1
TGTGCCAGCAGCTTCGGACAGGGGGGGACCTCTGGGGCCAACGTCCTGACTTTC
CASSFGQGGTSGANVLTF
>TRBJ2-5|.|TRBV5-1|.
TGCGCCAGCAGCCCGTGGGGGTTCCAAGAGACCCAGTACTTC
CASSPWGFQETQYF
>TRBJ1-2|.|TRBV19|.
TGTGCCAGTAGTCCGTGGAGTGTCGTTGGCTACACCTTC
CASSPWSVVGYTF
>TRBJ1-5|.|TRBV7-9|.
TGTGCCAGCAGCTTAGGCCCGTTGTCCGGGCCCCAGCATTTT
CASSLGPLSGPQHF
>TRBJ2-5|.|TRBV7-3|.
TGTGCCAGCAGCTTGGGAATCGGAGGGACCCAGTACTTC
CASSLGIGGTQYF
>TRBJ2-7|once|TRBV14|TRBD1
TGTGCCAGCAGCCATCCCGGGACAGGGTTCTACGAGCAGTACTTC
CASSHPGTGFYEQYF
>TRBJ2-7|.|TRBV12-5|.
TGTGCTAGTGGTTTGGCCACAGGCTACGAGCAGTACTTC
CASGLATGYEQYF
>TRBJ2-4|.|TRBV7-2|.
TGTGCCAGCAGCTTAGAAGGCACGGCCAACATTCAGTACTTC
CASSLEGTANIQYF
>TRBJ2-3|.|TRBV29-1|TRBD2
TGCAGCGTAGCCGCGGGGGTGAGCACAGATACGCAGTATTTT
CSVAAGVSTDTQYF
>TRBJ1-2|.|TRBV19|.
TGTGCCAGTAGTCCGACCGGGACTAATGATGTCTATGGCTACACCTTC
CASSPTGTNDVYGYTF
>TRBJ2-5|many|TRBV5-1|TRBD1
TGCGCCAGCAGCCGGACAGGGGCTGGGGTGGAGACCCAGTACTTC
CASSRTGAGVETQYF